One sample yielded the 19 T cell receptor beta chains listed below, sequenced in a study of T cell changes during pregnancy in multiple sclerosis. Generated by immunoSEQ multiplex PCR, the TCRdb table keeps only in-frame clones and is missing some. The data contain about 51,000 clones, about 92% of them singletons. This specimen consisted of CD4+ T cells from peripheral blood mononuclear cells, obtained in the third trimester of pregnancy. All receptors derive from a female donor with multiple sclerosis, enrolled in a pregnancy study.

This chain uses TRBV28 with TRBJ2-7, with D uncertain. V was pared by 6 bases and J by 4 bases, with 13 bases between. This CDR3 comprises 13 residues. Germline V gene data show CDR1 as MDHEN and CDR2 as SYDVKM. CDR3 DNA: TGTGCCAGCAGAAGGCAGGCCGGATACGAGCAGTACTTC. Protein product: CASRRQAGYEQYF. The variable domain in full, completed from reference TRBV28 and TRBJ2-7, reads DVKVTQSSRYLVKRTGEKVFLECVQDMDHENMFWYRQDPGLGLRLIYFSYDVKMKEKGDIPEGYSVSREKKERFSLILESASTNQTSMYLCASRRQAGYEQYFGPGTRLTVT.

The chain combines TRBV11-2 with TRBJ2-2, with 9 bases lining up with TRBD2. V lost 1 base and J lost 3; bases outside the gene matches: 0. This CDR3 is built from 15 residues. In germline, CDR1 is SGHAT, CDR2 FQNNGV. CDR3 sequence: CASSLGLADTGELFF. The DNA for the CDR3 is TGTGCCAGCAGCTTAGGACTAGCGGACACCGGGGAGCTGTTTTTT.

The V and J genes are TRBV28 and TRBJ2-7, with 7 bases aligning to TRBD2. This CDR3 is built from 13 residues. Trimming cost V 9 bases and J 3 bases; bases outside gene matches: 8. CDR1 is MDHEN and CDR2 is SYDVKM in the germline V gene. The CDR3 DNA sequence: TGTGCCAGTACACCGGGACTAATCTACGAGCAGTACTTC. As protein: CASTPGLIYEQYF.

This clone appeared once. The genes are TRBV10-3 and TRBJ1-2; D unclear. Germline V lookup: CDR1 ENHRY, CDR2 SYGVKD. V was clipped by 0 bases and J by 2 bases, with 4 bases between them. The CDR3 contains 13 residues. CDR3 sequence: CAISESANYGYTF. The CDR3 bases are TGTGCCATCAGTGAGTCAGCGAACTATGGCTACACCTTC.

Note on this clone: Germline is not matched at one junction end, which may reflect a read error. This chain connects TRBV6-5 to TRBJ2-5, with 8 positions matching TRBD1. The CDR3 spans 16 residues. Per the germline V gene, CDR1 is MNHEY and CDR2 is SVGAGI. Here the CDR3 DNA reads TGTGCCAGCAGCTACTCCAAACAGGGGGTTGCAGAGACCCAGTACTTC. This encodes CASSYSKQGVAETQYF.

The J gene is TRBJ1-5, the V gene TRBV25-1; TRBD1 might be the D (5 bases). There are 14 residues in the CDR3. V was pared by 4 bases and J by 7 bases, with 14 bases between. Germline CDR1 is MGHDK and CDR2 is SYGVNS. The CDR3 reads CASSVSGDGQPQHF. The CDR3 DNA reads TGTGCCAGCAGTGTGTCGGGGGATGGGCAGCCCCAGCATTTT. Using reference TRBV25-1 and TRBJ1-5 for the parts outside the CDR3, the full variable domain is EADIYQTPRYLVIGTGKKITLECSQTMGHDKMYWYQQDPGMELHLIHYSYGVNSTEKGDLSSESTVSRIRTEHFPLTLESARPSHTSQYLCASSVSGDGQPQHFGDGTRLSIL.

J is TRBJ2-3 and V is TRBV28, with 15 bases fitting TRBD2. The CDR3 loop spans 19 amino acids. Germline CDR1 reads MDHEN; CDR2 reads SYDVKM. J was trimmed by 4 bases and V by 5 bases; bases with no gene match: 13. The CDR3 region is CASSPGTSGRKGGPDTQYF. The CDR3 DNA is TGTGCCAGCAGTCCAGGGACTAGCGGGAGGAAAGGGGGCCCAGATACGCAGTATTTT.

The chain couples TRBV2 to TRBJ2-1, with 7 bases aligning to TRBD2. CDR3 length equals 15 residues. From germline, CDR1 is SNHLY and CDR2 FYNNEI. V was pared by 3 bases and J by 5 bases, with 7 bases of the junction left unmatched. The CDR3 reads CASSEVGGRHNEQFF. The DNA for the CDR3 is TGTGCCAGCAGTGAGGTGGGAGGGCGCCACAATGAGCAGTTCTTC.

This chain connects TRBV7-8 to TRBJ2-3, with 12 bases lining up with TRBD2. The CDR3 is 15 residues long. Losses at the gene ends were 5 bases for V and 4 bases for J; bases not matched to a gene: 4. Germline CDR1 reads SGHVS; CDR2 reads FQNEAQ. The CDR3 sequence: CASSQTSGRPDTQYF. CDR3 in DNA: TGTGCCAGCAGCCAAACTAGCGGGAGGCCAGATACGCAGTATTTT. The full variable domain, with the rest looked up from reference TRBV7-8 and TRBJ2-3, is GAGVSQSPRYKVAKRGQDVALRCDPISGHVSLFWYQQALGQGPEFLTYFQNEAQLDKSGLPSDRFFAERPEGSVSTLKIQRTQQEDSAVYLCASSQTSGRPDTQYFGPGTRLTVL.

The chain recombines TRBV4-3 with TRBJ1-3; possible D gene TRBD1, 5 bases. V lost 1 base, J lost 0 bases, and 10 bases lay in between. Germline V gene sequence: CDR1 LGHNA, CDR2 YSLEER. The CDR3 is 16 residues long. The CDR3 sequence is CASSQGYRTSGNTIYF. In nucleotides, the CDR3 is TGCGCCAGCAGCCAAGGGTACAGGACCTCTGGAAACACCATATATTTT.

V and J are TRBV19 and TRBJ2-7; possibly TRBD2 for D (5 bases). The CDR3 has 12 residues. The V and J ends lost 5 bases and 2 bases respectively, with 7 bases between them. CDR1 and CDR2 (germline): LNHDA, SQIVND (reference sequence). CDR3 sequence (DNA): TGTGCCAGTAGTCCGGGGACCTACGAGCAGTACTTC. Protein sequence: CASSPGTYEQYF.

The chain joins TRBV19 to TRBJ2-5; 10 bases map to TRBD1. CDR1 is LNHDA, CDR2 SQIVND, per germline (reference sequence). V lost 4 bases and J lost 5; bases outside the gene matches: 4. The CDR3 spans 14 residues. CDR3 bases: TGTGCCAGTAGTAAAGACAGGGGGCAGGAGACCCAGTACTTC. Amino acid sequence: CASSKDRGQETQYF.

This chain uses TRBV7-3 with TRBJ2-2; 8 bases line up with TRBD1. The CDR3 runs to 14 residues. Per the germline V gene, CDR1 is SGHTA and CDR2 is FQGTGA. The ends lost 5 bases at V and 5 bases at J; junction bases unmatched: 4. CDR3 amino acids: CASSDRGGTGELFF. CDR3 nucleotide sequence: TGTGCCAGCAGCGACAGGGGTGGGACCGGGGAGCTGTTTTTT. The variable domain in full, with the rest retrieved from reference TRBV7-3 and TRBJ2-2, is GAGVSQTPSNKVTEKGKYVELRCDPISGHTALYWYRQSLGQGPEFLIYFQGTGAADDSGLPNDRFFAVRPEGSVSTLKIQRTERGDSAVYLCASSDRGGTGELFFGEGSRLTVL.

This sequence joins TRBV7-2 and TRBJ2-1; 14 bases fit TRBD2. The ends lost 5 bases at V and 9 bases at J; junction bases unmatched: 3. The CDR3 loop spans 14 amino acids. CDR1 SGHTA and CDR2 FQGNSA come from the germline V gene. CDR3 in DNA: TGTGCCAGCAGCCGACTAGCGGGAGGGGGTGAGCAGTTCTTC. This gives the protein CASSRLAGGGEQFF.

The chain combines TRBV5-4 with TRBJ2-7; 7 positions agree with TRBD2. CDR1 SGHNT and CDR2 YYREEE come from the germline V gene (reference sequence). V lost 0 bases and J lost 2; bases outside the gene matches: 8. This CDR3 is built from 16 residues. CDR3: CASSLASSSGAYEQYF. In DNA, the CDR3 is TGTGCCAGCAGCTTGGCCTCGTCGAGCGGGGCCTACGAGCAGTACTTC.

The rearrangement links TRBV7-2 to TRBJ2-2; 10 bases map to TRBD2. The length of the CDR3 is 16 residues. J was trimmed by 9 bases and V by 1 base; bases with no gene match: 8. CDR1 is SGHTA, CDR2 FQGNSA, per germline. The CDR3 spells CASSLGASGRGRELFF. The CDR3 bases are TGTGCCAGCAGCTTAGGTGCTAGCGGGAGAGGAAGGGAGCTGTTTTTT.

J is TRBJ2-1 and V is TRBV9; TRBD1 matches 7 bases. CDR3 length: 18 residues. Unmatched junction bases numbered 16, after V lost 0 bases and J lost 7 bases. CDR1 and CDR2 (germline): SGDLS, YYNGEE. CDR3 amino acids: CASSVDLGGGLRRNEQFF. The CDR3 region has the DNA TGTGCCAGCAGCGTAGATTTAGGGGGCGGCCTTAGGAGGAATGAGCAGTTCTTC.

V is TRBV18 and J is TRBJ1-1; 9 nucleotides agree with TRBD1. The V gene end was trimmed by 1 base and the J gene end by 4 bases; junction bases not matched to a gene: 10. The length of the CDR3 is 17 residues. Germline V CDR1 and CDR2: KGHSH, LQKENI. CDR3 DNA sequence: TGTGCCAGCTCACCACTCACAGGGGGCGCCTTGGTCACTGAAGCTTTCTTT. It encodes CASSPLTGGALVTEAFF.

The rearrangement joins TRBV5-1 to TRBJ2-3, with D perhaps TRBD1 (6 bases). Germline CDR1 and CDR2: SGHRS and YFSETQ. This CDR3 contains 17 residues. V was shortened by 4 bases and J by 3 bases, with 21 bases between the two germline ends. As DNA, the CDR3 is TGCGCCAGCAGCCCTTCCCAAGGGGGAAAGGGGACAGATACGCAGTATTTT. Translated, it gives CASSPSQGGKGTDTQYF.